The 28 T cell receptor beta chains in this list originate from one sample, sequenced in a study of T cells in Graves' hyperthyroidism and ophthalmopathy. Amplification yielded TCR beta CDR3 regions, with RNA transcripts as the source. In the first-round RT-PCR of the TCR CDR3, the HTBI primer set was used. MiXCR was run by TCRdb on the multiplex PCR reads, yielding one entry per CDR3 protein. The sample holds 650,000 to 850,000 distinct CDR3 sequences, around 20% seen once. Sequenced: blood. Every receptor here comes from a woman aged 45-59 years with Graves' hyperthyroidism that later progressed to Graves' ophthalmopathy.

This chain links TRBV29-1 with TRBJ1-1; no clear D. Trimming stripped 5 bases from V and 3 bases from J, with 10 bases between. Germline loops: CDR1 SQVTM, CDR2 ANQGSEA. The CDR3 runs to 12 residues. Written as DNA, the CDR3 is TGCAGCGTTAAGGGTCTGGACACTGAAGCTTTCTTT. It is translated as CSVKGLDTEAFF.

On this clonotype itself: One end of the junction does not line up with germline, which may come from a read error. The rearrangement joins TRBV28 to TRBJ1-4, with 7 bases lining up with TRBD1. Per germline, CDR1 MDHEN and CDR2 SYDVKM. CDR3 size: 16 residues. CDR3 sequence: CASSFDTGVTNEKLFF. CDR3 DNA sequence: TGTGCCAGCAGTTTTGATACAGGGGTCACTAACGAAAAACTGTTTTTT. The full variable domain, with the rest looked up from reference TRBV28 and TRBJ1-4, is DVKVTQSSRYLVKRTGEKVFLECVQDMDHENMFWYRQDPGLGLRLIYFSYDVKMKEKGDIPEGYSVSREKKERFSLILESASTNQTSMYLCASSFDTGVTNEKLFFGSGTQLSVL.

Of note for this clonotype: Since the CDR3 does not end with the conserved phenylalanine or tryptophan, this likely comes from a read error. This sequence joins TRBV5-1 and TRBJ2-1; D gene ambiguous. V lost 0 bases, J lost 5 bases, and 6 bases lay in between. CDR1 is SGHRS and CDR2 is YFSETQ in the germline V gene. This CDR3 is 13 amino acids long. The CDR3 here is CASSLDRNNEQFS. Written as DNA, the CDR3 is TGCGCCAGCAGCTTGGACAGAAACAATGAGCAGTTCTCC.

This clonotype was counted at least ten times. CDR3 bases: TGTGCCAGCAGCCTCAGGGACAGATACTATGGCTACACCTTC. It encodes CASSLRDRYYGYTF. The genes are TRBV3-1 and TRBJ1-2, with 7 bases matching TRBD1. Trimming took 4 bases from V and 3 from J; bases not matched to a gene: 5. The germline CDR1 and CDR2 sequences are LGHDT and YNNKEL (reference sequence). This CDR3 spans 14 amino acids. Using reference TRBV3-1 and TRBJ1-2 for the parts outside the CDR3, the full variable domain is DTAVSQTPKYLVTQMGNDKSIKCEQNLGHDTMYWYKQDSKKFLKIMFSYNNKELIINETVPNRFSPKSPDKAHLNLHINSLELGDSAVYFCASSLRDRYYGYTFGSGTRLTVV.

The genes are TRBV3-1 and TRBJ1-3, with 7 bases fitting TRBD1. Trimming removed 6 bases from V and 4 bases from J; junction bases left unmatched: 6. This CDR3 spans 14 amino acids. The germline V gene has CDR1 LGHDT and CDR2 YNNKEL (reference sequence). The CDR3 sequence is CASRPGTDGNTIYF. The CDR3 region has the DNA TGTGCCAGCAGACCCGGGACAGACGGAAACACCATATATTTT.

This clonotype was seen at least ten times. The chain is built from TRBV5-5 and TRBJ1-2; weak D call: TRBD1 (5 bases). CDR1 and CDR2 from the germline V gene are SGHKS and YYEKEE (reference sequence). CDR3 length: 16 residues. V was trimmed by 0 bases and J by 5 bases, leaving 17 bases between them. The CDR3 reads CASSLALPGRVYGYTF. In DNA form, the CDR3 reads TGTGCCAGCAGCTTGGCCCTACCGGGGCGGGTATATGGCTACACCTTC.

V gene TRBV12-3 or TRBV12-4 combines with J gene TRBJ2-2; 10 bases map to TRBD2. J gave up 0 bases and V 3 bases, and 1 base lay outside the gene matches. The CDR3 spans 16 residues. CDR3 bases: TGTGCCAGCAGTTTGAGCGGGGGGGCGAACACCGGGGAGCTGTTTTTT. This translates into CASSLSGGANTGELFF.

This clonotype was picked up a small number of times. The V gene is TRBV19, the J gene TRBJ2-7, with D maybe TRBD1 (6 bases). V lost 7 bases, J lost 2 bases, and 12 bases lay in between. The CDR3 covers 13 residues. Germline CDR1 reads LNHDA; CDR2 reads SQIVND (reference sequence). This CDR3 reads CASNNGQTYEQYF. Written as DNA, the CDR3 is TGTGCCAGTAATAATGGACAGACCTACGAGCAGTACTTC. The whole variable domain, filled in from reference TRBV19 and TRBJ2-7, reads DGGITQSPKYLFRKEGQNVTLSCEQNLNHDAMYWYRQDPGQGLRLIYYSQIVNDFQKGDIAEGYSVSREKKESFPLTVTSAQKNPTAFYLCASNNGQTYEQYFGPGTRLTVT.

The chain links TRBV7-6 to TRBJ2-7; a possible D gene is TRBD1 (6 bases). Trimming removed 4 bases at V and 6 bases at J, with 16 bases between. The length of the CDR3 is 14 residues. The V gene's germline CDR1 is SGHVS and CDR2 FNYEAQ. CDR3 protein: CASSSLKQGIEQYF. DNA for the CDR3: TGTGCCAGCAGCTCACTTAAACAGGGTATCGAGCAGTACTTC. The complete variable domain, with remaining parts taken from reference TRBV7-6 and TRBJ2-7, reads GAGVSQSPRYKVTKRGQDVALRCDPISGHVSLYWYRQALGQGPEFLTYFNYEAQQDKSGLPNDRFSAERPEGSISTLTIQRTEQRDSAMYRCASSSLKQGIEQYFGPGTRLTVT.

This clonotype was found many times. The V and J genes are TRBV5-1 and TRBJ2-3; a weak D match, TRBD2 (6 bases). Germline loops: CDR1 SGHRS, CDR2 YFSETQ. This CDR3 has 15 amino acids. The ends were cut back, 5 bases at V and 3 bases at J, with 16 bases in the middle. The CDR3, as DNA: TGCGCCAGCAGATCCCGGGACTTCGATACAGATACGCAGTATTTT. Residues: CASRSRDFDTDTQYF.

The CDR3 protein is CAISQQGASGTGELFF. The DNA for the CDR3 is TGTGCCATCAGCCAACAGGGGGCATCGGGGACCGGGGAGCTGTTTTTT. The rearrangement links TRBV10-3 to TRBJ2-2, with 9 bases lining up with TRBD1. The V segment lost 6 bases and the J segment 5 bases; nucleotides outside the gene matches: 10. CDR1 is ENHRY, CDR2 SYGVKD, per germline. There are 16 residues in the CDR3.

This clonotype was seen only a few times. The rearrangement joins TRBV29-1 to TRBJ2-2, with D possibly TRBD2 on 5 matching bases. CDR3 length: 12 residues. Germline V gives CDR1 SQVTM, CDR2 ANQGSEA. Trimming stripped 5 bases from V and 7 bases from J, with 11 bases between. The CDR3 DNA follows: TGCAGCGTTCGGGGATTCGTCGGGGAGCTGTTTTTT. Its protein product is CSVRGFVGELFF.

A few counts support this clonotype. V and J are TRBV19 and TRBJ1-5; D not resolved. Trimming shortened V by 1 base and J by 0 bases, and 7 bases separated the two germline ends. This CDR3 is 15 amino acids long. Germline V gives CDR1 LNHDA, CDR2 SQIVND (reference sequence). The CDR3 region is CASSIGWGSNQPQHF. In DNA, the CDR3 is TGTGCCAGTAGTATAGGGTGGGGTAGCAATCAGCCCCAGCATTTT.

This clonotype has a handful of counts. The chain employs TRBV20-1 and TRBJ1-5, with D unresolved. V lost 0 bases to trimming and J lost 3 bases, with 9 bases between them. The length of the CDR3 is 14 residues. Per germline, CDR1 DFQATT and CDR2 SNEGSKA (reference sequence). This CDR3 reads CSARDTTYNQPQHF. CDR3 DNA: TGCAGTGCTAGAGATACAACGTACAATCAGCCCCAGCATTTT.

The genes are TRBV30 and TRBJ2-2; D remains ambiguous. V was trimmed by 5 bases and J by 1 base, leaving 11 bases between them. From germline, CDR1 is GTSNPN and CDR2 SVGIG (reference sequence). The CDR3 is 14 amino acids. The CDR3 here is CAWDLGQNTGELFF. CDR3 bases: TGTGCCTGGGATCTGGGCCAGAACACCGGGGAGCTGTTTTTT.

This clonotype was seen a single time. The chain links TRBV2 to TRBJ1-4; maybe TRBD1 (6 bases). CDR1 is SNHLY and CDR2 is FYNNEI in the germline V gene. CDR3 length: 16 residues. Trimming left V 6 bases short and J 0 bases short, with 14 bases between. CDR3 in DNA: TGTGCCAGCAGGGACAGCCGGATAGCAACTAATGAAAAACTGTTTTTT. Residues: CASRDSRIATNEKLFF.

The table lists this clonotype with many counts. V usage is TRBV19 and J usage is TRBJ2-7; 8 bases line up with TRBD1. The V gene end was trimmed by 5 bases and the J gene end by 4 bases; junction bases not matched to a gene: 7. Germline CDR1 reads LNHDA; CDR2 reads SQIVND (reference sequence). The CDR3 loop spans 14 amino acids. The CDR3 DNA sequence: TGTGCCAGTAGTGTAGCCGGGACAGGATACGAGCAGTACTTC. Its protein product is CASSVAGTGYEQYF. The entire variable domain, with the rest obtained from reference TRBV19 and TRBJ2-7, is as follows: DGGITQSPKYLFRKEGQNVTLSCEQNLNHDAMYWYRQDPGQGLRLIYYSQIVNDFQKGDIAEGYSVSREKKESFPLTVTSAQKNPTAFYLCASSVAGTGYEQYFGPGTRLTVT.

This clonotype has ten or more counts. The chain carries TRBV5-1 and TRBJ1-1, with D possibly matching TRBD1 (6 bases). The CDR3 totals 14 residues. Trimming took off 2 bases at V and 1 base at J, with 9 bases between the two ends. Per the germline V gene, CDR1 is SGHRS and CDR2 is YFSETQ. The CDR3 DNA is TGCGCCAGCAGCTTTAACAGGGCGAACACTGAAGCTTTCTTT. Its protein product is CASSFNRANTEAFF.

In its sample, this clonotype was seen a few times. The chain joins TRBV4-2 to TRBJ2-1, with 9 positions matching TRBD2. This CDR3 contains 19 residues. Germline CDR1 and CDR2: LGHNA and YNFKEQ. The junction had 13 bases not matched to a gene; V was cut back by 4 bases and J by 0 bases. The CDR3 bases are TGTGCCAGCAGCCCCTTAGGTAGCGGGGGAGATAGCTCCTACAATGAGCAGTTCTTC. Protein sequence: CASSPLGSGGDSSYNEQFF.

The chain couples TRBV7-9 to TRBJ2-5; 9 bases map to TRBD1. J gave up 5 bases and V 2 bases, and 6 bases lay outside the gene matches. Germline V lookup: CDR1 SEHNR, CDR2 FQNEAQ (reference sequence). The length of the CDR3 is 15 residues. This chain's CDR3 is CASSLLTGGRETQYF. The CDR3 nucleotides read TGTGCCAGCAGCTTATTAACAGGGGGCCGGGAGACCCAGTACTTC.

The sample holds many counts of this clonotype. The chain combines TRBV18 with TRBJ2-3; D tentatively fits TRBD1 or TRBD2 (5 bases each). CDR1 KGHSH and CDR2 LQKENI come from the germline V gene. The ends were cut back, 3 bases at V and 2 bases at J, with 12 bases in the middle. The CDR3 length is 15 residues. The CDR3 region has the DNA TGTGCCAGCTCACCCGAGGGGTACAACACAGATACGCAGTATTTT. It codes for CASSPEGYNTDTQYF.

In this sample, this clonotype turned up a few times. This chain uses TRBV12-3 or TRBV12-4 with TRBJ2-6; 7 positions agree with TRBD1. With V trimmed by 5 bases and J by 0 bases, 10 bases remained unmatched. The CDR3 runs 18 residues. The DNA for the CDR3 is TGTGCCAGCAGTGGAACAGGGGAACGGAACTCTGGGGCCAACGTCCTGACTTTC. Translated, it gives CASSGTGERNSGANVLTF.

This rearrangement joins TRBV19 to TRBJ2-1; TRBD2 matches 14 bases. The CDR3 has 17 amino acids. Germline V gene sequence: CDR1 LNHDA, CDR2 SQIVND (reference sequence). The J segment lost 5 bases and the V segment lost 5 bases, leaving 8 bases of the junction unmatched. The CDR3 is CASSLTGTSGGNNEQFF. CDR3 coding DNA: TGTGCCAGTAGTTTAACCGGGACTAGCGGGGGTAACAATGAGCAGTTCTTC.

This clonotype was counted many times. V is TRBV6-1 and J is TRBJ1-6; 7 positions agree with TRBD1. Trimming at V came to 6 bases and at J to 9 bases, leaving 14 bases not matched to a gene. There are 16 residues in the CDR3. Germline V lookup: CDR1 MNHNS, CDR2 SASEGT. The CDR3 DNA reads as TGTGCCAGCAGCCGAGACAGGGCCGCTGTTGGTTCACCCCTCCACTTT. As protein: CASSRDRAAVGSPLHF.

This clonotype was observed a few times. The CDR3 spells CSARTSYNEQFF. For the CDR3, the DNA is TGCAGTGCTAGAACCTCCTACAATGAGCAGTTCTTC. The V gene is TRBV20-1, the J gene TRBJ2-1; unclear D gene. The germline V and J ends were trimmed by 2 bases and 0 bases, with 2 bases remaining between them. The CDR3 covers 12 residues. Germline loops: CDR1 DFQATT, CDR2 SNEGSKA (reference sequence).

The genes are TRBV28 and TRBJ2-7; D ambiguous. CDR3 size: 14 residues. Germline V gene data show CDR1 as MDHEN and CDR2 as SYDVKM. Trimming left V 0 bases short and J 1 base short, with 7 bases between. The CDR3 loop is CASSLWAASYEQYF. DNA for the CDR3: TGTGCCAGCAGTTTATGGGCAGCTTCCTACGAGCAGTACTTC.

There are many counts of this clonotype. CDR3 sequence reads: CASSEEVQDNTEAFF. The CDR3 nucleotides read TGTGCCAGCAGTGAGGAGGTACAGGACAACACTGAAGCTTTCTTT. The chain combines TRBV6-1 with TRBJ1-1; the D gene is possibly TRBD1 (5 bases). Germline V gene sequence: CDR1 MNHNS, CDR2 SASEGT. The CDR3 spans 15 residues. Between the trimmed V and J ends, which lost 3 bases and 2 bases, there was a span of 13 bases.

This clonotype was recorded at least ten times. The chain carries TRBV20-1 and TRBJ2-3; D may be TRBD2 (6 bases). V gave up 3 bases and J gave up 2 bases, with 15 bases separating them. The CDR3 spans 15 residues. Per germline, CDR1 DFQATT and CDR2 SNEGSKA (reference sequence). The CDR3 DNA reads TGCAGTGCTAGGACCCCAGGGAGGACCACAGATACGCAGTATTTT. Its protein is CSARTPGRTTDTQYF.